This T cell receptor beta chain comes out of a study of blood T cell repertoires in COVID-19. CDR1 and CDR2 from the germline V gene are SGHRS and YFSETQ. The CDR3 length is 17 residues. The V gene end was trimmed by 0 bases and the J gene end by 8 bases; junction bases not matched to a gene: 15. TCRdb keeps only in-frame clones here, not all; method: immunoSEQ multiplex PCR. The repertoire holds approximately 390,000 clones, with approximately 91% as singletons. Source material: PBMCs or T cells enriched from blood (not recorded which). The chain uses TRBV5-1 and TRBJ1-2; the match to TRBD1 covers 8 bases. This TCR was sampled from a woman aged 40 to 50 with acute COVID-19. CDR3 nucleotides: TGCGCCAGCAGCTTGGAGACAGGGGCCTACGATTCTAAAGGCTACACCTTC. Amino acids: CASSLETGAYDSKGYTF.